This TCR beta chain is drawn from a study of OX40 agonist ivuxolimab in advanced cancers. Turning to the study itself: Partial responses were seen in three patients, one with hepatocellular carcinoma and two with cutaneous melanoma.

Here immunoSEQ multiplex PCR was the method, and the copy in TCRdb shows in-frame clones only, minus some. Altogether about 60,000 clones are present, around four fifths being singletons, with the ten largest covering 2.8%. The germline V gene encodes CDR1 SNHLY and CDR2 FYNNEI. This CDR3 has 11 residues. The V and J ends lost 7 bases and 7 bases respectively, with 10 bases between them. The chain carries TRBV2 and TRBJ1-2; a possible D gene is TRBD1 (6 bases). The receptor was derived from an adult with an advanced solid tumor such as melanoma, head and neck, liver or kidney cancer. The sequencing used CD4+ or CD8+ T cells sorted from blood, collected in a trial of the OX40 agonist ivuxolimab. CDR3 DNA sequence: TGTGCCAGCATGGCAGGGGTTGGCTACACCTTC. It encodes CASMAGVGYTF.